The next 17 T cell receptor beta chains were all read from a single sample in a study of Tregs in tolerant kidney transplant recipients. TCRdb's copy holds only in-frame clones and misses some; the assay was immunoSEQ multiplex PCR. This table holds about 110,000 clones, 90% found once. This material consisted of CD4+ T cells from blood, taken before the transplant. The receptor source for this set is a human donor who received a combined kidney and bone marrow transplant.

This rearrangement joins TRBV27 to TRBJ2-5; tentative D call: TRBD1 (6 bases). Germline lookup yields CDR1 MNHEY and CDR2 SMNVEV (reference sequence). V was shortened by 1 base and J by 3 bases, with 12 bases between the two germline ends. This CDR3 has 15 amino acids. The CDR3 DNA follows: TGTGCCAGCAGTTTATTCCCAGGGGATGAAGAGACCCAGTACTTC. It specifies CASSLFPGDEETQYF.

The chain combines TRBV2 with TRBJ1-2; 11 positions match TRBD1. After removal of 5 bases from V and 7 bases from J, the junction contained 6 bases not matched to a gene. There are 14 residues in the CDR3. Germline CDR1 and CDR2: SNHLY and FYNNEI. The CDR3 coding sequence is TGTGCCAGCAGTATCCGGGACAGGGGGGCTGGCTACACCTTC. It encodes CASSIRDRGAGYTF.

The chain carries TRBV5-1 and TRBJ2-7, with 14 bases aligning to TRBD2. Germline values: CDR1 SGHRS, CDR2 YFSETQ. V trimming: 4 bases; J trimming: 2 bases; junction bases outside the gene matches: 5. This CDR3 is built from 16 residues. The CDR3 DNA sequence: TGCGCCAGCAGCCTGGGACTAGCGGGAGAGGCCTACGAGCAGTACTTC. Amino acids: CASSLGLAGEAYEQYF.

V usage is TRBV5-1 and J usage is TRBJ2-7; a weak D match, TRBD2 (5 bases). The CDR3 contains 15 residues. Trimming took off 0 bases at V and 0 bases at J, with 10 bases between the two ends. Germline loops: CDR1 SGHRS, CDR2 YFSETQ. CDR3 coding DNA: TGCGCCAGCAGCTTGGCCCTGGGGAGCTCCTACGAGCAGTACTTC. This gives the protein CASSLALGSSYEQYF.

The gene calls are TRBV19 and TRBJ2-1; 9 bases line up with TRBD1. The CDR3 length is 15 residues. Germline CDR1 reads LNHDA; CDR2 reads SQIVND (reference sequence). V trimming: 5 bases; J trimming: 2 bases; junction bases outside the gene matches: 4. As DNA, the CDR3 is TGTGCCAGTAGTCCCGGACAGGGGACCTACAATGAGCAGTTCTTC. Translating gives CASSPGQGTYNEQFF.

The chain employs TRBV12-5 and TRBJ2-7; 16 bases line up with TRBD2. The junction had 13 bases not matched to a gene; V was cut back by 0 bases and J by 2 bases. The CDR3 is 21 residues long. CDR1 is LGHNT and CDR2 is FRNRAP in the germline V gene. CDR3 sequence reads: CASGLVLSGTSGGVAPYEQYF. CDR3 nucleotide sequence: TGTGCTAGTGGTTTGGTACTCTCCGGGACTAGCGGGGGGGTGGCCCCCTACGAGCAGTACTTC.

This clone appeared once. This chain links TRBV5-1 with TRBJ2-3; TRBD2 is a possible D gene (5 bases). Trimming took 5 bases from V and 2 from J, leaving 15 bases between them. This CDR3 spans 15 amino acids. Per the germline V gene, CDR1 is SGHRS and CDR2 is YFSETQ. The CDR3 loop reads CASRRRSQPTDTQYF. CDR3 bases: TGCGCCAGCAGAAGGAGGAGCCAGCCCACAGATACGCAGTATTTT.

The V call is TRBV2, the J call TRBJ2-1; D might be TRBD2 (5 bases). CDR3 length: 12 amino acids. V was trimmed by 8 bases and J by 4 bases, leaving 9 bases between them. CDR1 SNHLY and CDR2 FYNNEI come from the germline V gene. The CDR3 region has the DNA TGTGCCAGCGAGGGAAAATACAATGAGCAGTTCTTC. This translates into CASEGKYNEQFF.

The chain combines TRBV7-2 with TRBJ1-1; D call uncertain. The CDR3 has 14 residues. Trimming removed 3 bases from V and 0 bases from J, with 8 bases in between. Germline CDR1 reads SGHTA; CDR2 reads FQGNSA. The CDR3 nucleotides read TGTGCCAGCAGCTTGGGAGGGATGAACACTGAAGCTTTCTTT. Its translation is CASSLGGMNTEAFF.

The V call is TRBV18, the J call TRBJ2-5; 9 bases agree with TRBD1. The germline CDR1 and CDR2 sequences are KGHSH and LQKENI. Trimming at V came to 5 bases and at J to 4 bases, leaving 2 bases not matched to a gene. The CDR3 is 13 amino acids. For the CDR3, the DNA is TGTGCCAGCTCAACAGGGGGCGGAGAGACCCAGTACTTC. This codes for CASSTGGGETQYF.

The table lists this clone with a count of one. CDR3 bases: TGTGCCAGCAGTTACTCTAGCGGGGCCGACTACAATGAGCAGTTCTTC. Translated: CASSYSSGADYNEQFF. The chain couples TRBV6-6 to TRBJ2-1; 8 bases fit TRBD2. The CDR3 extends over 16 amino acids. Germline V gives CDR1 MNHNY, CDR2 SVGAGI (reference sequence). The V and J ends lost 0 bases and 3 bases, in that order; junction bases with no gene match: 4.

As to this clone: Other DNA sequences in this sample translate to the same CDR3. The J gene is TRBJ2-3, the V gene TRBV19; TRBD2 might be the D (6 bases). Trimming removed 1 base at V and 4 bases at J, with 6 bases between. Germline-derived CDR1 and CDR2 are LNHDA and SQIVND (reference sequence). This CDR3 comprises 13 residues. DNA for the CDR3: TGTGCCAGTAGTATAGGACTAGCAGATACGCAGTATTTT. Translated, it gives CASSIGLADTQYF.

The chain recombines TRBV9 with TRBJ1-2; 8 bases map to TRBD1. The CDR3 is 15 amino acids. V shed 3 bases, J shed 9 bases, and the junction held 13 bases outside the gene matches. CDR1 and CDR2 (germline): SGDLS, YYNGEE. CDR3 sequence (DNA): TGTGCCAGCAGCGACAATCCGGGACAGGTCTCTCGCTACACCTTC. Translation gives CASSDNPGQVSRYTF.

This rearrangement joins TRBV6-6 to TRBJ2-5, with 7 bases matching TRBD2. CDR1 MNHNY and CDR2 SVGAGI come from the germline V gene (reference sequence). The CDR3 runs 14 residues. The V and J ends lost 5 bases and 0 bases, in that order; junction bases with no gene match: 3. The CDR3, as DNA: TGTGCCAGCAGTACGGGAGGAAACCAAGAGACCCAGTACTTC. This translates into CASSTGGNQETQYF.

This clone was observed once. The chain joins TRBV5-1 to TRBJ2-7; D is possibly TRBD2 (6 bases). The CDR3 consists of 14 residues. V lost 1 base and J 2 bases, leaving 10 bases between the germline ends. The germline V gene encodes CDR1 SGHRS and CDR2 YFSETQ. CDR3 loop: CASSLSSGAYEQYF. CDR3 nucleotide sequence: TGCGCCAGCAGCTTGTCTTCGGGGGCCTACGAGCAGTACTTC.

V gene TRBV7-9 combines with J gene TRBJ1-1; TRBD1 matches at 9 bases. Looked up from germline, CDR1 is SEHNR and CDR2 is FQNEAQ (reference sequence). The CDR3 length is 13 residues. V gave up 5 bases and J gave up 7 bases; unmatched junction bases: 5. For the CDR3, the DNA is TGTGCCAGCAGCGGGGACAGGGAGTTTGAAGCTTTCTTT. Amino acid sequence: CASSGDREFEAFF.

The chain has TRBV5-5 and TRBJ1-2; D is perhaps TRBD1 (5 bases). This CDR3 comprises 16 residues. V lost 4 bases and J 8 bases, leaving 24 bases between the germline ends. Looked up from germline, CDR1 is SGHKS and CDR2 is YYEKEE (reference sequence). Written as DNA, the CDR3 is TGTGCCAGCAGCGGAAGGCCGGGACTAAATTGGGTCGGCTACACCTTC. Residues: CASSGRPGLNWVGYTF.